Each of the 18 T cell receptor beta chains below was sequenced from the same sample in a study of metastatic and nonmetastatic thyroid tumors. Every patient underwent thyroid surgery untreated. TCRdb reanalyzed the PCR reads via MiXCR. The profile shows over 30,000 clones, 7% to 9% of them singletons. Sequenced: blood. These receptors all stem from a female donor with papillary thyroid cancer or a benign thyroid nodule (not recorded which). Some clones in this sample may be carry-over from other donors' samples.

Note on this clone: No conserved phenylalanine or tryptophan ends this CDR3, so it is likely a read error. The rearrangement uses TRBV6-9 and TRBJ2-5; D possibly corresponds to TRBD1 (6 bases). The CDR3 has 13 amino acids. Germline CDR1 is MNHGY and CDR2 is SVAAGI. Trimming removed 3 bases at V and 4 bases at J, with 9 bases between. The CDR3 spells CASSYAGVETQYL. Written as DNA, the CDR3 is TGTGCCAGCAGTTACGCAGGGGTAGAGACCCAGTACCTC.

This clone came up many times. The chain recombines TRBV3-1 with TRBJ2-7, with TRBD2 as a possible D gene (6 bases). This CDR3 spans 13 amino acids. Per the germline V gene, CDR1 is LGHDT and CDR2 is YNNKEL (reference sequence). Trimming stripped 4 bases from V and 3 bases from J, with 10 bases between. CDR3 loop: CASSPRDFYEQYF. The DNA for the CDR3 is TGTGCCAGCAGCCCCCGGGACTTCTACGAGCAGTACTTC.

This clone was seen at least ten times. The chain recombines TRBV5-1 with TRBJ2-2; TRBD2 matches 7 bases. The germline gives CDR1 SGHRS, CDR2 YFSETQ. V was pared by 0 bases and J by 1 base, with 3 bases of the junction left unmatched. The CDR3 length is 16 residues. In DNA form, the CDR3 reads TGCGCCAGCAGCTTGGCCAGCGGGGTGAACACCGGGGAGCTGTTTTTT. Its translation is CASSLASGVNTGELFF.

This clone was counted ten times or more. The chain carries TRBV9 and TRBJ1-3; D is unclear. The CDR3 runs 15 residues. Per germline, CDR1 SGDLS and CDR2 YYNGEE. V shed 4 bases and J shed 0 bases, with 11 bases lying between them. CDR3 protein: CASSPSISSGNTIYF. Written as DNA, the CDR3 is TGTGCCAGCAGCCCCTCGATCAGCTCTGGAAACACCATATATTTT.

The sample holds many counts of this clone. The chain has TRBV14 and TRBJ1-1; the D gene is possibly TRBD1 (6 bases). V lost 8 bases and J lost 2, with 27 bases in between. This CDR3 region has 18 residues. The germline V gene has CDR1 SGHDN and CDR2 FVKESK. The CDR3, as DNA: TGTGCCAGCGGACGGTCAGGGGCCCTGAACCCCACTAACACTGAAGCTTTCTTT. This gives the protein CASGRSGALNPTNTEAFF. The full variable domain, with the rest looked up from reference TRBV14 and TRBJ1-1, is EAGVTQFPSHSVIEKGQTVTLRCDPISGHDNLYWYRRVMGKEIKFLLHFVKESKQDESGMPNNRFLAERTGGTYSTLKVQPAELEDSGVYFCASGRSGALNPTNTEAFFGQGTRLTVV.

With respect to this clone: At one boundary the junction diverges from the germline segment, which might be a read error. The chain employs TRBV6-1 and TRBJ1-2; unclear D gene. Germline CDR1 MNHNS, CDR2 SASEGT. This CDR3 is built from 14 residues. CDR3 region: CASSEGQAVYVYTF. For the CDR3, the DNA is TGTGCCAGCAGTGAAGGTCAAGCGGTCTATGTCTACACCTTC.

This clone appeared many times. V is TRBV24-1 and J is TRBJ2-3; D is ambiguous. CDR3 size: 12 residues. V lost 6 bases and J 3 bases, leaving 6 bases between the germline ends. Germline V gene data show CDR1 as KGHDR and CDR2 as SFDVKD. CDR3 amino acids: CATSLNTDTQYF. The CDR3 DNA sequence: TGTGCCACCAGTCTGAATACAGATACGCAGTATTTT.

This clone was seen repeatedly, ten times or more. This chain links TRBV4-3 with TRBJ2-3, with 8 bases identical to TRBD1. Trimming took 0 bases from V and 2 from J; bases not matched to a gene: 1. The CDR3 runs 15 residues. Germline assignment: CDR1 LGHNA and CDR2 YSLEER. The CDR3, as DNA: TGCGCCAGCAGCCAAGAGGACAGGGACACAGATACGCAGTATTTT. This encodes CASSQEDRDTDTQYF.

This clone appeared many times. The chain couples TRBV6-1 to TRBJ2-6; D unresolved. Between the trimmed V and J ends, which lost 4 bases and 4 bases, there was a span of 8 bases. This CDR3 is 14 amino acids long. CDR1 and CDR2 (germline): MNHNS, SASEGT. DNA of the CDR3: TGTGCCAGCAGTGCACAGAGGGGGGCCAACGTCCTGACTTTC. Translated, it gives CASSAQRGANVLTF.

This clone was seen many times. This chain joins TRBV12-3 or TRBV12-4 and TRBJ2-1, with 8 positions matching TRBD1. The J segment lost 4 bases and the V segment lost 5 bases, leaving 4 bases of the junction unmatched. The CDR3 runs to 14 residues. The CDR3 DNA is TGTGCCAGCAGTCTGACAGGGGCTTACAATGAGCAGTTCTTC. Translating it yields CASSLTGAYNEQFF.

This clone came up many times. This chain joins TRBV30 and TRBJ2-2, with TRBD1 identical over 7 bases. The CDR3 consists of 13 residues. CDR1 is GTSNPN, CDR2 SVGIG, per germline (reference sequence). The J segment lost 5 bases and the V segment lost 1 base, leaving 1 base of the junction unmatched. CDR3 loop: CAWSATGTGELFF. CDR3 DNA: TGTGCCTGGAGTGCGACAGGGACCGGGGAGCTGTTTTTT. Full variable domain (rest looked up from reference TRBV30 and TRBJ2-2): SQTIHQWPATLVQPVGSPLSLECTVEGTSNPNLYWYRQAAGRGLQLLFYSVGIGQISSEVPQNLSASRPQDRQFILSSKKLLLSDSGFYLCAWSATGTGELFFGEGSRLTVL.

Comment on this clone: Germline and junction disagree at one end, which may indicate a read error. The chain uses TRBV6-1 and TRBJ1-6; TRBD1 is a possible D gene (5 bases). CDR3 length: 14 amino acids. CDR1 and CDR2 (germline): MNHNS, SASEGT. CDR3 loop: CASSIGDGNSPLHF. In DNA form, the CDR3 reads TGTGCCAGCAGTATAGGGGACGGGAATTCACCCCTACACTTT.

This clone was recorded many times. The rearrangement joins TRBV7-9 to TRBJ2-1; 7 nucleotides agree with TRBD1. Looked up from germline, CDR1 is SEHNR and CDR2 is FQNEAQ (reference sequence). With 1 base clipped from V and 6 bases from J, the junction kept 6 bases outside the gene matches. The CDR3 sequence is 15 residues long. CDR3 loop: CASSLVGNRGNEQFF. The CDR3 bases are TGTGCCAGCAGCTTAGTGGGGAACAGGGGCAATGAGCAGTTCTTC.

In its sample, this clone was seen many times. V gene TRBV12-3 or TRBV12-4 combines with J gene TRBJ1-1, with a possible D match to TRBD1 (5 bases). The CDR3 totals 12 residues. The V and J ends lost 2 bases and 8 bases respectively, with 9 bases between them. CDR3 protein: CASSLRNREAFF. The CDR3 DNA reads TGTGCCAGCAGTTTACGGAACAGGGAAGCTTTCTTT.

This clone was observed at least ten times. The chain recombines TRBV27 with TRBJ2-7, with 7 bases identical to TRBD1. V dropped 10 bases and J dropped 5; count of bases not matched to a gene: 14. The length of the CDR3 is 14 residues. CDR1 and CDR2 (germline): MNHEY, SMNVEV (reference sequence). This CDR3 is CAIAKTGMIHEQYF. In DNA form, the CDR3 reads TGTGCCATAGCAAAGACAGGGATGATCCACGAGCAGTACTTC.

This clone was recorded at least ten times. J is TRBJ2-5 and V is TRBV25-1; D ambiguous. Germline loops: CDR1 MGHDK, CDR2 SYGVNS. With 3 bases removed from V and 4 bases from J, the gap between germline ends came to 9 bases. The CDR3 totals 13 residues. The CDR3 coding sequence is TGTGCCAGCAGTGACCCGCCAGGAGAGACCCAGTACTTC. Its protein product is CASSDPPGETQYF. Full variable domain (rest looked up from reference TRBV25-1 and TRBJ2-5): EADIYQTPRYLVIGTGKKITLECSQTMGHDKMYWYQQDPGMELHLIHYSYGVNSTEKGDLSSESTVSRIRTEHFPLTLESARPSHTSQYLCASSDPPGETQYFGPGTRLLVL.

This clone was detected many times. An end of the junction does not agree with germline; a read error may underlie this. Here the CDR3 reads CAVRGGGAPDTQYF. Here the CDR3 DNA reads TGTGCCGTCAGAGGGGGGGGAGCACCAGATACGCAGTATTTT. This chain links TRBV10-3 with TRBJ2-3; maybe TRBD2 (7 bases). In germline, CDR1 is ENHRY, CDR2 SYGVKD. The CDR3 is 14 amino acids.

This clone was seen at least ten times. The chain has TRBV19 and TRBJ1-5; D possibly corresponds to TRBD1 (6 bases). Trimming removed 7 bases from V and 5 bases from J, with 12 bases in between. Germline-derived CDR1 and CDR2 are LNHDA and SQIVND (reference sequence). This CDR3 is built from 13 residues. CDR3 sequence: CASKWTEDQPQHF. In nucleotides, the CDR3 is TGTGCCAGTAAATGGACAGAAGATCAGCCCCAGCATTTT.